This T cell receptor beta chain appears in the sequencing data of a study of blood T cells in healthy people across ages. Broader study findings: Diversity figures based on one million T cells were deemed too low.

As for this clonotype: Its antigen remains unknown.

Next came a second PCR, run for about 6 to 11 cycles, which used a sample-barcoded 5' primer along with a J-beta primer mix. MiXCR, run by TCRdb on the 5' RACE reads, gives a single entry per CDR3 protein. The data contain hundreds of thousands of distinct CDR3 sequences, around 27% of them singletons. Trimming removed 1 base at V and 5 bases at J, with 3 bases between. The germline V gene has CDR1 SGDLS and CDR2 YYNGEE. The CDR3 consists of 12 residues. The same data also went into a second study, on T cells of mothers and their children. That source adds: A few healthy Caucasian mothers and their six children donated. Each child contributed some 3 million TCR beta CDR3 reads, while each mother contributed over 9.5 million. In related and unrelated pairs alike, thymic selection shapes TCR recombination output, with inherited differences minor.

The sample was blood. The chain carries TRBV9 and TRBJ2-2; D is ambiguous. This sequence originates from a boy between 2 and 10 years old in good health. CDR3 bases: TGTGCCAGCAGCGTAAGAACCGGGGAGCTGTTTTTT. This translates into CASSVRTGELFF.